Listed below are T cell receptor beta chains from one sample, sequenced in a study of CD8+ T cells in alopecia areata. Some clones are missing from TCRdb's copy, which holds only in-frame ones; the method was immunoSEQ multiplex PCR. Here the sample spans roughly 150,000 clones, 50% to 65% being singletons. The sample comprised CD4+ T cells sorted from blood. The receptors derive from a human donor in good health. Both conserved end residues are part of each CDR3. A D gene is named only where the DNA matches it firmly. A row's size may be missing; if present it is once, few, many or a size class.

CDR3: CSVEGVSYEQYF
DNA: TGCAGCGTTGAAGGAGTCTCCTACGAGCAGTACTTC
V: TRBV29-1
size: -
D: -
J: TRBJ2-7

CDR3: CASSERRVQGTQYF
DNA: TGTGCCAGCAGTGAACGACGTGTCCAGGGGACCCAGTACTTC
V: TRBV25-1
size: -
D: -
J: TRBJ2-5

CDR3: CASSLERGATDTQYF
DNA: TGTGCCAGCAGCTTGGAAAGGGGCGCAACAGATACGCAGTATTTT
V: TRBV5-6
size: -
D: -
J: TRBJ2-3

CDR3: CASSTTGGADGYTF
DNA: TGTGCCAGCAGCACAACAGGGGGCGCCGATGGCTACACCTTC
V: TRBV28
size: -
D: TRBD1
J: TRBJ1-2

CDR3: CASSTWGQPNQPQHF
DNA: TGTGCCAGCAGCACCTGGGGGCAGCCCAATCAGCCCCAGCATTTT
V: TRBV7-2
size: -
D: -
J: TRBJ1-5

CDR3: CSVRPRGHNEQFF
DNA: TGCAGCGTTCGCCCCCGGGGTCACAATGAGCAGTTCTTC
V: TRBV29-1
size: once
D: -
J: TRBJ2-1

CDR3: CASSVSGHVTDTQYF
DNA: TGTGCCAGCAGCGTTAGCGGTCATGTCACAGATACGCAGTATTTT
V: TRBV9
size: few
D: -
J: TRBJ2-3

CDR3: CASSEWTGDEQYF
DNA: TGTGCCAGCAGCGAATGGACAGGGGACGAGCAGTACTTC
V: TRBV7-9
size: few
D: TRBD1
J: TRBJ2-7

CDR3: CASNSGLRTDTQYF
DNA: TGTGCCAGCAATTCGGGACTCCGCACAGATACGCAGTATTTT
V: TRBV7-2
size: once
D: -
J: TRBJ2-3

CDR3: CSVQHGNTIYF
DNA: TGCAGCGTCCAACACGGAAACACCATATATTTT
V: TRBV29-1
size: -
D: -
J: TRBJ1-3

CDR3: CASSQDRQGWYGYTF
DNA: TGCGCCAGCAGCCAAGACCGACAGGGATGGTATGGCTACACCTTC
V: TRBV4-1
size: -
D: TRBD1
J: TRBJ1-2

CDR3: CAWSNGNTGELFF
DNA: TGTGCCTGGAGTAATGGGAACACCGGGGAGCTGTTTTTT
V: TRBV30
size: -
D: -
J: TRBJ2-2

CDR3: CASSQGARGRIIDYGYTF
DNA: TGCGCCAGCAGCCAAGGGGCCAGGGGGCGAATCATCGACTATGGCTACACCTTC
V: TRBV4-1
size: -
D: TRBD1
J: TRBJ1-2

CDR3: CASSQDRRKRSTDTQYF
DNA: TGTGCCAGCAGCCAAGACCGACGGAAAAGGAGCACAGATACGCAGTATTTT
V: TRBV14
size: -
D: -
J: TRBJ2-3

CDR3: CSAAQGSDTQYF
DNA: TGCAGCGCAGCCCAGGGGTCAGATACGCAGTATTTT
V: TRBV29-1
size: -
D: -
J: TRBJ2-3

CDR3: CASSAGQGSTGELFF
DNA: TGTGCCAGCAGTGCCGGACAGGGGTCCACCGGGGAGCTGTTTTTT
V: TRBV5-6
size: -
D: TRBD1
J: TRBJ2-2

CDR3: CAWSPQGTEQYF
DNA: TGTGCCTGGAGTCCACAGGGTACCGAGCAGTACTTC
V: TRBV30
size: -
D: -
J: TRBJ2-7

CDR3: CASSQSTDRTYGYTF
DNA: TGCGCCAGCAGTCAATCGACAGACCGCACCTATGGCTACACCTTC
V: TRBV23-1
size: -
D: -
J: TRBJ1-2

CDR3: CASKRQGMNTEAFF
DNA: TGTGCCAGCAAGCGCCAGGGCATGAACACTGAAGCTTTCTTT
V: TRBV6-6
size: -
D: -
J: TRBJ1-1

CDR3: CASSQKVTNYNEQFF
DNA: TGTGCCAGCAGCCAAAAGGTGACAAACTACAATGAGCAGTTCTTC
V: TRBV14
size: few
D: -
J: TRBJ2-1

CDR3: CSVEAPGSGGETQYF
DNA: TGCAGCGTTGAGGCCCCAGGATCGGGAGGGGAGACCCAGTACTTC
V: TRBV29-1
size: -
D: TRBD2
J: TRBJ2-5

CDR3: CAWSVEGGEEQYF
DNA: TGTGCCTGGAGTGTCGAGGGAGGGGAAGAGCAGTACTTC
V: TRBV30
size: -
D: TRBD2
J: TRBJ2-7

CDR3: CAWSRGNEQPQHF
DNA: TGTGCCTGGAGCAGGGGAAATGAGCAGCCCCAGCATTTT
V: TRBV30
size: once
D: -
J: TRBJ1-5

CDR3: CASRPLLGNEQFF
DNA: TGCGCCAGCAGACCACTACTAGGCAATGAGCAGTTCTTC
V: TRBV4-1
size: -
D: -
J: TRBJ2-1

CDR3: CSGGGDYGQYF
DNA: TGCAGCGGAGGGGGGGACTACGGGCAGTACTTC
V: TRBV29-1
size: few
D: -
J: TRBJ2-7

CDR3: CASSRPVLGGELFF
DNA: TGTGCCAGCAGTCGACCCGTCCTGGGCGGGGAGCTGTTTTTT
V: TRBV7-2
size: few
D: -
J: TRBJ2-2

CDR3: CASSQERGTDTQYF
DNA: TGCGCCAGCAGCCAAGAGCGGGGGACAGATACGCAGTATTTT
V: TRBV4-1
size: -
D: TRBD2
J: TRBJ2-3

CDR3: CASSQYNEQFF
DNA: TGCGCCAGCAGCCAATACAATGAGCAGTTCTTC
V: TRBV4-1
size: few
D: -
J: TRBJ2-1

CDR3: CASSPTWGGDTQYF
DNA: TGTGCCAGCAGTCCCACCTGGGGGGGAGATACGCAGTATTTT
V: TRBV28
size: -
D: TRBD2
J: TRBJ2-3

CDR3: CASVRTGPTEAFF
DNA: TGTGCCAGCGTAAGGACAGGGCCCACTGAAGCTTTCTTT
V: TRBV18
size: -
D: TRBD1
J: TRBJ1-1

CDR3: CALTLAASYEQYF
DNA: TGTGCCCTGACGTTAGCGGCATCCTACGAGCAGTACTTC
V: TRBV2
size: -
D: -
J: TRBJ2-7

CDR3: CAWSPEETQYF
DNA: TGTGCCTGGAGTCCGGAGGAGACCCAGTACTTC
V: TRBV30
size: -
D: -
J: TRBJ2-5

CDR3: CASSIVDRAKNIQYF
DNA: TGTGCCAGTAGTATCGTAGACAGGGCCAAAAACATTCAGTACTTC
V: TRBV19
size: few
D: -
J: TRBJ2-4

CDR3: CSVDWGEGYTF
DNA: TGCAGCGTTGATTGGGGGGAAGGCTACACCTTC
V: TRBV29-1
size: -
D: -
J: TRBJ1-2

CDR3: CSTLLAATDTQYF
DNA: TGCAGCACCTTACTAGCGGCCACAGATACGCAGTATTTT
V: TRBV29-1
size: -
D: TRBD2
J: TRBJ2-3

CDR3: CASSAPGLAGEYEQYF
DNA: TGCGCCAGCAGCGCACCGGGACTAGCGGGAGAATACGAGCAGTACTTC
V: TRBV4-1
size: -
D: TRBD2
J: TRBJ2-7

CDR3: CSVLTSGRPSRQFIQNNEQFF
DNA: TGCAGCGTTTTGACTAGCGGGAGGCCCTCGAGACAATTTATACAAAACAATGAGCAGTTCTTC
V: TRBV29-1
size: -
D: TRBD2
J: TRBJ2-1